Given below is one TCR beta chain in context. The CDR3 spans 19 residues. V dropped 3 bases and J dropped 0; count of bases not matched to a gene: 13. CDR1 LNHDA and CDR2 SQIVND come from the germline V gene (reference sequence). This entry comes from a study of regulatory T cells in long-lasting Graves disease. Arm-PCR of CDR3 regions with iRepertoire HTBI primers generated TCR beta libraries. TCRdb itself ran the multiplex PCR reads through MiXCR, one entry per CDR3 protein. The sample holds 450,000 to 650,000 distinct CDR3 sequences, 15% to 20% seen once. The sample's time point: newly diagnosed GD, antithyroid drugs for less than 3 months. The TCR library was prepared using RNA isolated from PBMCs. The data also belong to a second study, concerning T cells in Graves' hyperthyroidism and ophthalmopathy. From that study: Thyroid ultrasound, orbital computed tomography, clinical symptoms, and serum thyroxine and TRAb underpinned diagnoses.

The sample here was peripheral blood mononuclear cells (PBMCs), taken at new diagnosis, from a patient treated with antithyroid drugs. This sequence originates from a woman aged 35-65 years with Graves disease. J is TRBJ2-1 and V is TRBV19; TRBD2 matches at 8 bases. The CDR3 loop reads CASSMVSGAPSSSYNEQFF. The CDR3 DNA is TGTGCCAGTAGTATGGTTAGCGGGGCCCCCTCCAGCTCCTACAATGAGCAGTTCTTC.